The present T cell receptor beta chain was sequenced within a study of CD8 T cells in Susac syndrome (dated by TCRdb to between 2018 and 2020). Background on the whole study: Of the Susac syndrome patients who were sequenced, eight or nine were in clinical remission while five or six had clinically active disease. The study used repertoire sequencing to test whether antigen drove CD8+ T cell activation and differentiation in Susac syndrome. CD8+ T cell repertoire clonality was compared between some 13 healthy donors, some 14 Susac syndrome patients and approximately 16 multiple sclerosis patients. At blood withdrawal, Susac syndrome patients were therapy-naive, treated with corticosteroids (with IVIg additionally given to some), or treated with IVIg alone.

Peripheral blood CD8+ and CD4+ T cells from healthy donors, Susac syndrome patients and multiple sclerosis patients were profiled using high-throughput TCR beta sequencing. The Susac syndrome patients fulfilled recently defined diagnostic criteria for either definite or probable disease. CD8+ TEMRA cells were enriched by FACS, while bulk CD8+ and CD4+ T cells were purified by magnetic negative isolation. Blood was drawn into EDTA tubes, processed within 24 hours, and PBMCs were isolated by density gradient centrifugation. PBMCs intended for TCR sequencing were frozen in liquid nitrogen and were later thawed in a 37 degrees C water bath. The sorted or isolated CD4+, CD8+ and CD8+ TEMRA cells reached a purity of at least 90%. Turning to this clonotype: Its binding antigen is unknown. No qualities accompany the bases; no much larger clone lies one base away.

RNA was extracted using the RNeasy kit, and roughly 0.5 to 1 ug of the RNA was reverse transcribed with random hexamers. TCR beta CDR3 regions were amplified with the immunoSEQ multiplex PCR assay covering 54 Vbeta and 13 Jbeta segments. PCR amplification bias was corrected by using a synthetic template baseline for primer optimization and computational correction. Regarding the original processing steps: Reads were annotated to V, D and J genes according to IMGT and were analyzed with immunoSEQ Analyzer, with only productive sequences retained. Clonality was computed as one minus Shannon entropy normalized by log2 of the number of productive unique sequences. For each patient and control, public and private clones were evaluated within the 100 most prevalent clones. Susac-specific clones were defined as absent from healthy and MS cohorts, 800 to 1,200 published viral clones and other ImmuneACCESS disease sequences. Through fastp at Q25 and MiXCR, TCRdb rebuilt clones from the public reads, retaining in-frame beta chains. Here each entry gathers all rows of one CDR3 protein and keeps the most common genes and DNA. TCRdb's processing, not the authors', yielded these V and J calls. The table for this sample lists 100,000 to 150,000 distinct CDR3 sequences; around 94% of them were counted only once. The top ten constitute approximately 0.2% of the sample.

The CDR3 runs 16 residues from the cysteine to the phenylalanine. CDR3 DNA is the only sequence kept; it has 48 bases, read in frame from the first base. The germline V gene supplies CDR1 MGHRA and CDR2 YSYEKL. V is reduced by 2 bases and J by 2 bases, leaving a spacing of 16 bases between them. General conclusions and limits of the study: The number of individuals in the TCR sequencing and HLA analysis was recognized as being relatively small. In the total CD8+ and CD8+ TEMRA repertoires, sixteen and five Susac-specific public clones, respectively, were identified. Clonal expansion was seen in Susac syndrome CD8+ repertoires, peaking in CD8+ TEMRA cells and being greater in clinically active patients than in remitting ones.

The receptor's source is a human donor with Susac syndrome. In this chain, TRBV4-1 is recombined with TRBJ2-7, with the D gene call left open. Specimen: CD8+ T cells from PBMCs. The DNA sequence is TGCGCCAGCAGCCAACTCTCCGGCACCGTACCCTACGAGCAGTACTTC. It codes for CASSQLSGTVPYEQYF.